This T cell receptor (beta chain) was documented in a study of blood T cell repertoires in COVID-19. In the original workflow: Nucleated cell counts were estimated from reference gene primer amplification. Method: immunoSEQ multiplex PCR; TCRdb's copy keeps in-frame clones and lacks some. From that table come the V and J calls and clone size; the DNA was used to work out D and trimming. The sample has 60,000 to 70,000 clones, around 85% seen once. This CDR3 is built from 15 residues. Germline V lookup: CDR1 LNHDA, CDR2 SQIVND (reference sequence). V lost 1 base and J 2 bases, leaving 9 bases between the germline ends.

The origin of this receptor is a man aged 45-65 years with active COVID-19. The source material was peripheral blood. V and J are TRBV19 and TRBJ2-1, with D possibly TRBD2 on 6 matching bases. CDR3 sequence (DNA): TGTGCCAGTAGTATAGGCGGGAACCCCTACAATGAGCAGTTCTTC. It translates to CASSIGGNPYNEQFF.